The 14 T cell receptor beta chains reported below all come from one sample, sequenced in a study of T cells expressing NK-cell markers. Reanalyzing the 5' RACE reads, TCRdb keeps one entry per CDR3 protein, without DNA. This sample contains over 200,000 distinct CDR3 sequences. The sample comprised blood T cells: a sorted CD56 or NKG2C T cell subset, CD4+ or CD8+ T cells, or bulk PBMC T cells (not recorded which). These receptors were obtained from a man between 18 and 35 years old in good health.

This chain joins TRBV11-2 and TRBJ2-5; TCRdb designates TRBD1, a call that cannot be tested without DNA. The CDR3 has 14 residues. Germline V lookup: CDR1 SGHAT, CDR2 FQNNGV. CDR3: CASSHRIDQETQYF. Filled out from reference TRBV11-2 and TRBJ2-5, the complete variable domain reads EAGVAQSPRYKIIEKRQSVAFWCNPISGHATLYWYQQILGQGPKLLIQFQNNGVVDDSQLPKDRFSAERLKGVDSTLKIQPAKLEDSAVYLCASSHRIDQETQYFGPGTRLLVL.

This chain connects TRBV12-3 or TRBV12-4 to TRBJ2-1; lacking DNA, the TRBD1 call made by TCRdb goes unchecked. This CDR3 spans 12 amino acids. The CDR3 here is CASTARGYEQFF.

The V call is TRBV7-3, the J call TRBJ1-1; TCRdb lists TRBD1, though no DNA is available to test this call. CDR1 is SGHTA, CDR2 FQGTGA, per germline. This CDR3 spans 13 amino acids. CDR3 protein: CASSFLQGAEAFF.

The chain couples TRBV29-1 to TRBJ2-3. The germline V gene has CDR1 SQVTM and CDR2 ANQGSEA. The CDR3 has 13 amino acids. The chain's CDR3 is CSVASVLTDTQSF.

The chain is built from TRBV20-1 and TRBJ2-1; there is no DNA to check the TCRdb D call of TRBD2. This CDR3 is 19 amino acids long. The germline CDR1 and CDR2 sequences are DFQATT and SNEGSKA (reference sequence). The CDR3 loop is CSARIPRATSGLTYNEQFF.

V usage is TRBV7-2 and J usage is TRBJ2-1; TCRdb outputs TRBD2, but without DNA this stays unchecked. The CDR3 has 16 amino acids. Germline CDR1 is SGHTA and CDR2 is FQGNSA. This CDR3 reads CASSLEYGRIHNEQFF.

The V gene is TRBV27, the J gene TRBJ2-3; TCRdb's D call of TRBD2 is untestable without DNA. CDR3 length: 18 residues. Germline CDR1 and CDR2: MNHEY and SMNVEV (reference sequence). The CDR3 loop is CARDRGRRVGGKTDTQYF.

The chain couples TRBV4-3 to TRBJ2-5; TCRdb designates TRBD1, a call that cannot be tested without DNA. Germline values: CDR1 LGHNA, CDR2 YSLEER. The CDR3 contains 16 residues. CDR3: CASSQGGTGGEETQYF.

The chain joins TRBV5-4 to TRBJ2-3. CDR3 length: 13 residues. Per the germline V gene, CDR1 is SGHNT and CDR2 is YYREEE (reference sequence). This CDR3 reads CASSHTSTDTQYF.

This sequence joins TRBV12-3 or TRBV12-4 and TRBJ2-1; TCRdb gives TRBD2 as the D gene, but with no DNA this cannot be confirmed. The CDR3 is made up of 14 amino acids. The CDR3 reads CASSSLADRDEQFF.

V is TRBV11-1 and J is TRBJ2-3; the TCRdb call, TRBD2, lacks DNA for checking. Germline V gene lookup returns CDR1 SGHAT and CDR2 FQDESV (reference sequence). The CDR3 covers 20 residues. CDR3 sequence reads: CASSPRPGLAGGHRTDTQYF. The full variable domain, completed using reference TRBV11-1 and TRBJ2-3, is EAEVAQSPRYKITEKSQAVAFWCDPISGHATLYWYRQILGQGPELLVQFQDESVVDDSQLPKDRFSAERLKGVDSTLKIQPAELGDSAMYLCASSPRPGLAGGHRTDTQYFGPGTRLTVL.

This chain connects TRBV12-3 or TRBV12-4 to TRBJ2-5; the TCRdb D gene call, TRBD1, has no DNA to confirm it. This CDR3 is built from 13 residues. The chain's CDR3 is CASSSQGVETQYF.

The rearrangement links TRBV12-3 or TRBV12-4 to TRBJ2-3; TCRdb designates TRBD2, a call that cannot be tested without DNA. The length of the CDR3 is 11 residues. The CDR3: CASSSGTSQYF.

V usage is TRBV12-3 or TRBV12-4 and J usage is TRBJ1-2. The CDR3 has 13 residues. This CDR3 reads CASSITNYYGYTF.